These 15 T cell receptor beta chains were all obtained from the same sample, sequenced in a study of CD8+ T cells in alopecia areata. Treatment indicated: oral pan-JAK inhibitor, 5-10 mg twice daily. Once RNA had been extracted, it was reverse transcribed into cDNA to act as the sequencing template. Measured with immunoSEQ multiplex PCR; TCRdb has only the in-frame clones, and not every one. The data show 120,000 or so clones, with approximately 60% seen just once and around 5.7% held by the top ten. The source material was CD4+ T cells sorted from blood, sampled at week 4, from a patient treated with tofacitinib. Every receptor here comes from a human donor with alopecia areata.

The rearrangement links TRBV18 to TRBJ2-5, with TRBD1 matching 8 bases. This CDR3 region has 15 residues. CDR1 is KGHSH, CDR2 LQKENI, per germline. Trimming took 4 bases from V and 3 from J; bases not matched to a gene: 7. This CDR3 reads CASSQRTGPEETQYF. DNA of the CDR3: TGTGCCAGCTCACAACGGACAGGGCCGGAAGAGACCCAGTACTTC.

As for this clone: Other DNA sequences in the same sample also yield this CDR3. CDR3 in DNA: TGCGCCAGCAGCTTGGTCGCGGGGGGCGCCTACGAGCAGTACTTC. Its translation: CASSLVAGGAYEQYF. The chain uses TRBV5-1 and TRBJ2-7; TRBD2 agrees at 8 bases. Germline V gene lookup returns CDR1 SGHRS and CDR2 YFSETQ. The V gene end was trimmed by 0 bases and the J gene end by 2 bases; junction bases not matched to a gene: 4. The CDR3 contains 15 residues. Based on the CDR3 plus reference TRBV5-1 and TRBJ2-7, the full variable domain is KAGVTQTPRYLIKTRGQQVTLSCSPISGHRSVSWYQQTPGQGLQFLFEYFSETQRNKGNFPGRFSGRQFSNSRSEMNVSTLELGDSALYLCASSLVAGGAYEQYFGPGTRLTVT.

This clone was counted only a few times. This chain connects TRBV7-2 to TRBJ2-7; the D gene could be TRBD1 or TRBD2 (5 bases each). Germline V lookup: CDR1 SGHTA, CDR2 FQGNSA. Trimming cost V 6 bases and J 2 bases, with 20 bases left between them. CDR3 length: 16 residues. This CDR3 reads CASRYEPGTQAYEQYF. The DNA of the CDR3 is TGTGCCAGCAGGTACGAACCCGGGACGCAGGCCTACGAGCAGTACTTC.

CDR3 region: CSVTGAARSEAFF. In nucleotides, the CDR3 is TGCAGCGTTACAGGGGCCGCGCGGAGTGAAGCTTTCTTT. The chain employs TRBV29-1 and TRBJ1-1, with 7 bases aligning to TRBD1. CDR3 length: 13 residues. With 5 bases clipped from V and 7 bases from J, the junction kept 10 bases outside the gene matches. Germline V gene lookup returns CDR1 SQVTM and CDR2 ANQGSEA.

J is TRBJ2-2 and V is TRBV4-1, with 7 bases identical to TRBD2. CDR1 is MGHRA, CDR2 YSYEKL, per germline. The junction had 2 bases not matched to a gene; V was cut back by 7 bases and J by 0 bases. This CDR3 comprises 14 residues. The CDR3 loop is CASKGGSNTGELFF. The CDR3 nucleotides read TGCGCCAGCAAGGGAGGGTCGAACACCGGGGAGCTGTTTTTT.

As for this clone: The germline gene is not matched at one end of the junction; a read error may be the cause. V and J are TRBV30 and TRBJ2-1; the D gene is possibly TRBD2 (5 bases). The germline CDR1 and CDR2 sequences are GTSNPN and SVGIG (reference sequence). The CDR3 is made up of 10 amino acids. The chain's CDR3 is CAWETGKMVF. DNA of the CDR3: TGTGCCTGGGAAACGGGGAAAATGGTCTTC.

J is TRBJ1-1 and V is TRBV6-5; TRBD1 matches 7 bases. This CDR3 region has 13 residues. The ends lost 2 bases at V and 9 bases at J; junction bases unmatched: 6. CDR1 MNHEY and CDR2 SVGAGI come from the germline V gene. CDR3 region: CASSYDIQGKAFF. CDR3 nucleotides: TGTGCCAGCAGTTACGACATACAGGGGAAAGCTTTCTTT.

The chain combines TRBV7-3 with TRBJ2-5, with a tentative D call TRBD1 (7 bases). V gave up 8 bases and J gave up 9 bases, with 13 bases separating them. The CDR3 consists of 11 residues. The germline V gene encodes CDR1 SGHTA and CDR2 FQGTGA. CDR3 in DNA: TGTGCCAGCGGACAGGAGGGAGCCCAGTACTTC. Translated: CASGQEGAQYF.

This chain uses TRBV23-1 with TRBJ2-5; D remains ambiguous. TRBV23-1 is filed as an ORF, its function uncertain. V was pared by 7 bases and J by 0 bases, with 6 bases between. The CDR3 has 12 amino acids. The chain's CDR3 is CASTTDQETQYF. The DNA of the CDR3 is TGCGCCAGCACTACAGACCAAGAGACCCAGTACTTC.

This chain uses TRBV7-2 with TRBJ1-1, with 7 bases identical to TRBD1. Germline assignment: CDR1 SGHTA and CDR2 FQGNSA. With 4 bases clipped from V and 7 bases from J, the junction kept 9 bases outside the gene matches. CDR3 length: 14 residues. Written as DNA, the CDR3 is TGTGCCAGCAGCTCGCCGACAGGGCGGAATGAAGCTTTCTTT. Protein sequence: CASSSPTGRNEAFF.

This clone has just a few counts. The J gene is TRBJ1-3, the V gene TRBV10-3; possible D gene TRBD1, 5 bases. V was trimmed by 2 bases and J by 7 bases, leaving 12 bases between them. From germline, CDR1 is ENHRY and CDR2 SYGVKD. The CDR3 is 14 residues long. As DNA, the CDR3 is TGTGCCATCAGTGAGGGGGACCTCGGGAACACCATATATTTT. Translated, it gives CAISEGDLGNTIYF.

J is TRBJ2-5 and V is TRBV7-2; 7 positions agree with TRBD2. Germline assignment: CDR1 SGHTA and CDR2 FQGNSA. V trimming: 0 bases; J trimming: 4 bases; junction bases outside the gene matches: 2. The CDR3 consists of 14 residues. The CDR3: CASSLAASGETQYF. DNA of the CDR3: TGTGCCAGCAGCTTAGCGGCTAGCGGAGAGACCCAGTACTTC.

This chain links TRBV30 with TRBJ1-1; 8 bases map to TRBD1. CDR1 is GTSNPN, CDR2 SVGIG, per germline (reference sequence). The CDR3 consists of 14 residues. V lost 0 bases, J lost 7 bases, and 7 bases stayed unmatched. CDR3 DNA sequence: TGTGCCTGGAGTGTTCAGGGGGCGGGGATTGAAGCTTTCTTT. As protein: CAWSVQGAGIEAFF.

The rearrangement links TRBV30 to TRBJ2-3; 7 bases are a match to TRBD1. Germline V gene data show CDR1 as GTSNPN and CDR2 as SVGIG (reference sequence). The V and J ends lost 2 bases and 4 bases, in that order; junction bases with no gene match: 3. This CDR3 spans 13 amino acids. DNA for the CDR3: TGTGCCTGGAGTCGACAGGGCCCAGATACGCAGTATTTT. Encoded protein: CAWSRQGPDTQYF.

The chain links TRBV29-1 to TRBJ2-5; D unresolved. Germline loops: CDR1 SQVTM, CDR2 ANQGSEA. Trimming took 4 bases from V and 5 from J, leaving 11 bases between them. The CDR3 runs to 12 residues. Here the CDR3 DNA reads TGCAGCGTTGGCCCGCTGGGTGAGACCCAGTACTTC. As protein: CSVGPLGETQYF.